Included here is one T cell receptor (beta chain) sequence, with context. Its antigen remains unidentified. The data derive from a study of cytomegalovirus exposure and HLA in healthy donors. Study-wide results and limits: Of the V segments, some could not be distinguished, including TRBV6-2 and TRBV6-3, and were excluded. As a later analysis showed, a missense DCLRE1C variant was linked to trimming of TCR beta V- and J-genes. Later analysis found that TCR beta chains associated with HLA were more clonally expanded than other, equally common chains.

PCR was performed using 60 Vbeta and 13 Jbeta primers. This table comes from immunoSEQ multiplex PCR, and its TCRdb copy is limited to in-frame clones, with some not included. The sample has about 110,000 clones, less than 70% seen once. Looked up from germline, CDR1 is SGHRS and CDR2 is YFSETQ. V dropped 4 bases and J dropped 0; count of bases not matched to a gene: 11. This CDR3 spans 17 amino acids. The source of this sequence is a woman in her 30s in good health and CMV-seronegative. Sequenced sample: PBMCs. The gene calls are TRBV5-1 and TRBJ1-1; 8 nucleotides align to TRBD1. The CDR3 sequence: CASSPDRGPTLNTEAFF. The CDR3 DNA sequence: TGCGCCAGCAGCCCTGACAGGGGTCCCACTTTGAACACTGAAGCTTTCTTT.